Sequencing of this T cell receptor beta chain was carried out in a study of blood T cell repertoires in COVID-19 (dated by TCRdb to about 2020). About the investigation overall: The collaborator samples originated in the United States, Italy and Spain and spanned the acute and convalescent phases of COVID-19. Where HLA class I and class II types were available, the types were taken from metadata supplied by the sample provider, not from assay-based typing. The dataset comprised deeply sampled blood TCRbeta repertoires from subjects exposed to, actively infected with, or recovered from COVID-19. The repertoires were released in a freely available public database intended as a resource for research on the immune response to SARS-CoV-2. The samples were drawn from two sources: the first 160 participants of the ongoing ImmuneRACE study, and some 1,300 subjects contributed by 6 global collaborators. A de-identified subject ID, COVID-19 status, age in years and sex were almost always included in the sample metadata. The material from the prospective study consisted of cDNA or gDNA derived from T cells, B-cell-depleted T cells, or PBMCs.

TCRbeta CDR3 regions were amplified from genomic DNA using the immunoSEQ Assay, a bias-controlled multiplex PCR. Per the authors' processing: The number of nucleated cells in each sample was estimated by amplification of reference gene primers within the assay. To quantify the absolute abundance of each unique TCRbeta CDR3 rearrangement, sequence reads were collapsed and filtered. For each sample, productive Simpson clonality was calculated as the square root of Simpson's diversity index over productive rearrangements. TCRdb limited this immuneACCESS table to in-frame rearrangements with V and J called. A share of clones is missing; checked studies link under half to unresolved V genes, and the rest is unexplained. Clone size and V and J calls were adopted from that table, with D and trimming inferred from the DNA. The sample yields 110,000 or so clones; 85% to 90% were counted once. The top ten hold 25% to 35% of the sample.

This clone was seen once. Which antigen it targets is not known. Base qualities are not at hand, and no much larger clone is one base apart. As encoded in the germline V gene, CDR1 is SGHDT while CDR2 is YYEEEE. V loses 2 bases at its end and J loses 6 bases; junction bases beyond the gene matches: 8. The CDR3 spans 16 residues, from the cysteine through the phenylalanine. Only the CDR3 region is kept as DNA, spanning 48 bases read in frame from base 1. Paper-wide results and their limitations: The quantity of clinical and demographic metadata differed by source and by participant and was supplied without curation.

Whole blood was collected in K2EDTA tubes by collaborating institutions according to the institutions' own protocols. Collaborator samples were shipped for TCRbeta analysis as frozen whole blood, isolated PBMCs, or DNA extracted from either sample type. The chain uses TRBV5-6 and TRBJ2-1; 10 nucleotides in the junction match TRBD1. The source of this sequence is a man in his 70s with active or convalescent COVID-19. Specimen: peripheral blood. The encoded CDR3 is CASSLVGQGYVNEQFF. In nucleotide form, the sequence is TGTGCCAGCAGCTTAGTGGGACAGGGGTACGTCAATGAGCAGTTCTTC.